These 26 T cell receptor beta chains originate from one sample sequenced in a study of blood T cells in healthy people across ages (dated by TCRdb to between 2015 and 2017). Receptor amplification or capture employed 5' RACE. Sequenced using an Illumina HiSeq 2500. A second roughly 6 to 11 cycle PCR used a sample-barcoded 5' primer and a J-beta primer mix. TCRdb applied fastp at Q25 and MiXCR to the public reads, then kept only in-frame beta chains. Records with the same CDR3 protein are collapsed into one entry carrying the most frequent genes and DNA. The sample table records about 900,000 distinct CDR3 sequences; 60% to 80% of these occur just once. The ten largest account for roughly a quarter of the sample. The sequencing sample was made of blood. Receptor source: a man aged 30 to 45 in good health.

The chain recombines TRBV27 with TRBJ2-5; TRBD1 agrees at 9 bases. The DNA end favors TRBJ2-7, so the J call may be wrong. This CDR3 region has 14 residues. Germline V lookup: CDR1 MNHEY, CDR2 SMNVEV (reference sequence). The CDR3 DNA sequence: TGTGCCAGCAGTACCCGACAGGGGGTCTACGAGCAGTACTTC. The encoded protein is CASSTRQGVYEQYF.

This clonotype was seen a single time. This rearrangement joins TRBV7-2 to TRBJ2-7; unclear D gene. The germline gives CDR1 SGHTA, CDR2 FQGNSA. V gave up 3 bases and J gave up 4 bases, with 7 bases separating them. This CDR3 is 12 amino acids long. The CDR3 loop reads CASSFWSYEQYF. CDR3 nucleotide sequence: TGTGCCAGCAGCTTTTGGTCGTACGAGCAGTACTTC.

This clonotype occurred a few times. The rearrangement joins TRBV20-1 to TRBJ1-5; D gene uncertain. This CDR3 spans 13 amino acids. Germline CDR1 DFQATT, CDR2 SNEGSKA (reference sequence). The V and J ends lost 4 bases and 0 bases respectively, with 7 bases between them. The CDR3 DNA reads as TGCAGTGCTACTCAAAATAGCAATCAGCCCCAGCATTTT. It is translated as CSATQNSNQPQHF.

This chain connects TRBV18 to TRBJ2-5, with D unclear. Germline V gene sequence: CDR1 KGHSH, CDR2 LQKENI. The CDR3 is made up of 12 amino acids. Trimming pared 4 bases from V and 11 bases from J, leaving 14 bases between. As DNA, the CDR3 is TGTGCCAGCTCACTCCCCGGGCTTGAGCAGTACTTC. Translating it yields CASSLPGLEQYF. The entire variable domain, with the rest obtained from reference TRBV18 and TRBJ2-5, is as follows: NAGVMQNPRHLVRRRGQEARLRCSPMKGHSHVYWYRQLPEEGLKFMVYLQKENIIDESGMPKERFSAEFPKEGPSILRIQQVVRGDSAAYFCASSLPGLEQYFGPGTRLLVL.

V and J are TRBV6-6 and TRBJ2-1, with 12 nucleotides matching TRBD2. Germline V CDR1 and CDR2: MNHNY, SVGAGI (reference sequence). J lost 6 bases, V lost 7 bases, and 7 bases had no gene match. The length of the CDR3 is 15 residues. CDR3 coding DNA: TGTGCCAGCACTTTACTAGCGGGGGGAATCAATGAGCAGTTCTTC. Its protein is CASTLLAGGINEQFF.

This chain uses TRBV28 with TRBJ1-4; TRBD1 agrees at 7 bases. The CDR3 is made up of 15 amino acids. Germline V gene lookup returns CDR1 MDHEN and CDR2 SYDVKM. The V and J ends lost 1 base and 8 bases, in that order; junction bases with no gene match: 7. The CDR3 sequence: CASSLYLSTGEKLFF. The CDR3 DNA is TGTGCCAGCAGTTTATACCTATCGACAGGGGAAAAACTGTTTTTT. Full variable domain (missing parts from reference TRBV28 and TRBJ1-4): DVKVTQSSRYLVKRTGEKVFLECVQDMDHENMFWYRQDPGLGLRLIYFSYDVKMKEKGDIPEGYSVSREKKERFSLILESASTNQTSMYLCASSLYLSTGEKLFFGSGTQLSVL.

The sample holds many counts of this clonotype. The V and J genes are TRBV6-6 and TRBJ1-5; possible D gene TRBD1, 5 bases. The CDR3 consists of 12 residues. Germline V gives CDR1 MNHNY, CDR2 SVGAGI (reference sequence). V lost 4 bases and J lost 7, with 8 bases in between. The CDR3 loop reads CASSSSGQPQHF. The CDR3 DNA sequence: TGTGCCAGCAGTTCCTCAGGGCAGCCCCAGCATTTT.

This CDR3 reads CASSPLGSLDENIQYF. The CDR3 coding sequence is TGTGCCAGCAGTCCCCTTGGAAGTCTCGACGAAAACATTCAGTACTTC. The V and J genes are TRBV6-6 and TRBJ2-4; D remains unclear. The CDR3 loop spans 16 amino acids. The V and J ends lost 5 bases and 5 bases respectively, with 19 bases between them. The germline V gene encodes CDR1 MNHNY and CDR2 SVGAGI (reference sequence).

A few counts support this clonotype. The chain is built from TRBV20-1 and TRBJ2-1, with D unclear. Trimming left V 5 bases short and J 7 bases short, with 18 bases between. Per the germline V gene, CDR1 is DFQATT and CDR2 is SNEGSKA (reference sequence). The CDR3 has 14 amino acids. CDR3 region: CSAATLRRTNEQFF. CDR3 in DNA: TGCAGTGCTGCGACCCTAAGAAGGACGAATGAGCAGTTCTTC.

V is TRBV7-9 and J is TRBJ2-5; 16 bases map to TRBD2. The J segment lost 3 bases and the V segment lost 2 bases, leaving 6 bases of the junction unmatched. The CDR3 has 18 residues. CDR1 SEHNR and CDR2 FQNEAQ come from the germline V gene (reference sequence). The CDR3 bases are TGTGCCAGCAGCTTACCCGGGACTAGCGGGGGGGTTAAAGAGACCCAGTACTTC. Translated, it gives CASSLPGTSGGVKETQYF.

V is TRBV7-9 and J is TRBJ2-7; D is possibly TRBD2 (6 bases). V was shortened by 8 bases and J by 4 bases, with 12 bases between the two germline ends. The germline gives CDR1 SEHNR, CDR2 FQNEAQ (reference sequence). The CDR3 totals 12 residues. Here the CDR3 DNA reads TGTGCCAGCGCCATGGAGGGGTACGAGCAGTACTTC. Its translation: CASAMEGYEQYF.

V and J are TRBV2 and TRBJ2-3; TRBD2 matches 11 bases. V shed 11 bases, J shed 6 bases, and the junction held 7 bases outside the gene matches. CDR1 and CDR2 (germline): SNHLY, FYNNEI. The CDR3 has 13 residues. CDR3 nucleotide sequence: TGTGCCGGACCGGGACTAGCGGCGGATACGCAGTATTTT. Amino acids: CAGPGLAADTQYF.

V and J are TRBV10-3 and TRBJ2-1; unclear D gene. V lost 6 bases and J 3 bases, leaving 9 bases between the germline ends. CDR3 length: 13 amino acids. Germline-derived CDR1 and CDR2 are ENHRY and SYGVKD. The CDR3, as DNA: TGTGCCATCAGGAAGGACGGCTACAATGAGCAGTTCTTC. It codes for CAIRKDGYNEQFF.

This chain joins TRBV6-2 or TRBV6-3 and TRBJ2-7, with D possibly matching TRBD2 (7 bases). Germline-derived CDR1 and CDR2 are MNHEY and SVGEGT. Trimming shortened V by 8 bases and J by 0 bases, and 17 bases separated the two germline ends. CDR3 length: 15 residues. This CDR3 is CASHRGADLSYEQYF. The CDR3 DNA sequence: TGTGCCAGCCACCGGGGGGCCGACCTCTCCTACGAGCAGTACTTC.

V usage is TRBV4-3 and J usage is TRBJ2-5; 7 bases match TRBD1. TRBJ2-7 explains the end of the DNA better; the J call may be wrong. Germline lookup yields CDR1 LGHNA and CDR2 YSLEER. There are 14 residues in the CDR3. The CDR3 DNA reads TGCGCCAGCAGCCAACAGGGGGTCGTAGACGAGCAGTACTTC. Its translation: CASSQQGVVDEQYF.

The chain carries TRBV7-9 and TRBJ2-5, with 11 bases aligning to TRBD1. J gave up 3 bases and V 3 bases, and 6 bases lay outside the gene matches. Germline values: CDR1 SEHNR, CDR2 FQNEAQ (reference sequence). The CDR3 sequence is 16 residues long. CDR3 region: CASSFVPGQGEETQYF. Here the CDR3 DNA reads TGTGCCAGCAGCTTTGTACCGGGACAGGGGGAAGAGACCCAGTACTTC.

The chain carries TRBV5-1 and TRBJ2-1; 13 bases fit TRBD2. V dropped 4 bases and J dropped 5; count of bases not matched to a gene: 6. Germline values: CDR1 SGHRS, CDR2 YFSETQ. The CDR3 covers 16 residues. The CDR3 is CASSPNGLAGDNEQFF. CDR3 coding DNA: TGCGCCAGCAGCCCCAATGGACTAGCGGGGGACAATGAGCAGTTCTTC.

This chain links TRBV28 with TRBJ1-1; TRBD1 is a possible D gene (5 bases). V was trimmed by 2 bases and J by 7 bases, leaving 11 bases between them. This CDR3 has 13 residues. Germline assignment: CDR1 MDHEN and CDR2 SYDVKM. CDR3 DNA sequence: TGTGCCAGCAGTTTAGGGGGGTTTGGTGAAGCTTTCTTT. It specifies CASSLGGFGEAFF.

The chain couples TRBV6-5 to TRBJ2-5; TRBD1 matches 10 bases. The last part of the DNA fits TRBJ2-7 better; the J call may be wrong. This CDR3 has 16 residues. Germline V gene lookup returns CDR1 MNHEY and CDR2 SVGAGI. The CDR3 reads CASRHSGQGGTYEQYF. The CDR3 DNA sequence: TGTGCCAGCAGACACTCCGGACAGGGGGGCACTTACGAGCAGTACTTC.

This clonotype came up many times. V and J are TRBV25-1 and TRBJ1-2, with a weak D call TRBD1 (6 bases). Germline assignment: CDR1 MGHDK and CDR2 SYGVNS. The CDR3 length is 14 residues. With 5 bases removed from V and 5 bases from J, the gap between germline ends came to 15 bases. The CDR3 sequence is CASSWGRDTYGYTF. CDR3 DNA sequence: TGTGCCAGCAGTTGGGGGCGGGACACATATGGCTACACCTTC.

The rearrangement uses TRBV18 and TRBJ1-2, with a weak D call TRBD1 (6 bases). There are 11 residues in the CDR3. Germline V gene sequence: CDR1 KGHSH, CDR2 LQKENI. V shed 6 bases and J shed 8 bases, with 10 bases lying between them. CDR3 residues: CASSTGQGYTF. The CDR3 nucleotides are TGTGCCAGCTCCACAGGGCAAGGCTACACCTTC.

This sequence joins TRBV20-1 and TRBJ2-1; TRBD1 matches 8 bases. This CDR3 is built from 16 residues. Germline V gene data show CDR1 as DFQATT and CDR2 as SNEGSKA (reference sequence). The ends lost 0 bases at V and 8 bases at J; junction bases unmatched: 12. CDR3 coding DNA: TGCAGTGCTAGAGATCCCCTCGGACAGGGACTGTATGAGCAGTTCTTC. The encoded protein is CSARDPLGQGLYEQFF.

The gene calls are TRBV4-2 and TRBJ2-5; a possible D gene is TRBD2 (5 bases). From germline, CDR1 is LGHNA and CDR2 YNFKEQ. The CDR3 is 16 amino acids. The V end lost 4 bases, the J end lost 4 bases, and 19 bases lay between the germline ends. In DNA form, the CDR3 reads TGTGCCAGCAGCCTACGGACTGGGTGGAGAGGAGAGACCCAGTACTTC. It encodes CASSLRTGWRGETQYF.

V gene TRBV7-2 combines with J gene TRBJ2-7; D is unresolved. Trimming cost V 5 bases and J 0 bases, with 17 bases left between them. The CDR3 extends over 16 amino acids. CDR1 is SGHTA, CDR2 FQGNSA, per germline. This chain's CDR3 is CASSPDMTSSSYEQYF. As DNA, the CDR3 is TGTGCCAGCAGCCCCGATATGACGAGCAGCTCCTACGAGCAGTACTTC.

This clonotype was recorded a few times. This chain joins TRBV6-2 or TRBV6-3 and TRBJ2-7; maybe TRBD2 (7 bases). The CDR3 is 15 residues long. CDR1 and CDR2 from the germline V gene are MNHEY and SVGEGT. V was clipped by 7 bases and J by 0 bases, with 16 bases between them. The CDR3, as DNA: TGTGCCAGCATCAATGGGGCGGGGGCCTCCTACGAGCAGTACTTC. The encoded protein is CASINGAGASYEQYF.

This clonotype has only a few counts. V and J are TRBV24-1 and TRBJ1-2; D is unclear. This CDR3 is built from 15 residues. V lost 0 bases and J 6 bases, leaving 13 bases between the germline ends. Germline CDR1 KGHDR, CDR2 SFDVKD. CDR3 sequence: CATSDLPEGLDGYTF. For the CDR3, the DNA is TGTGCCACCAGTGATTTGCCTGAGGGTTTAGATGGCTACACCTTC.